The entry below gives a single T cell receptor beta chain sequence along with its context. CDR3 length: 14 residues. V shed 5 bases and J 8 bases; nucleotides not matched to a gene: 9. Germline values: CDR1 MNHEY, CDR2 SMNVEV (reference sequence). Here immunoSEQ multiplex PCR was the method, and the copy in TCRdb shows in-frame clones only, minus some. The sample contains 70,000 or so clones, around 90% of which appear only once. This entry is derived from a study of siplizumab effects on memory and regulatory T cells. The chain uses TRBV27 and TRBJ1-2; 9 nucleotides match TRBD1. The sample consisted of CD8+ T cells sorted from blood. This clonotype originated in a human donor in good health. This CDR3 reads CASSLQTGGDGYTF. The CDR3 coding sequence is TGTGCCAGCAGTCTCCAAACAGGGGGCGACGGCTACACCTTC.